A selection of T cell receptor beta chains follows, all from one sample in a study of beta chain features in type 1 diabetes. The repertoire was sequenced with immunoSEQ multiplex PCR; TCRdb's copy has only in-frame clones and lacks some. The sample has 850,000 to 900,000 clones, roughly 16% seen once. The sequenced material came from naive CD4+ T cells from blood. These TCRs come from a woman under 30 in good health. CDR3s include the opening cysteine and the closing phenylalanine or tryptophan. A D gene is named only where the DNA matches it firmly. Clone sizes are given selectively: once, few, many, or a class where the clone is expanded.

size	V	J	D	DNA	CDR3
few	TRBV7-2	TRBJ2-1	NA	TGTGCCAGCAGCTTAGGGGTAAACTCCTACAATGAGCAGTTCTTC	CASSLGVNSYNEQFF
few	TRBV7-2	TRBJ2-7	TRBD1	TGTGCCAGCAGCTTCGGAGGCACGAACAGGGGGGCCTACGAGCAGTACTTC	CASSFGGTNRGAYEQYF
few	TRBV7-2	TRBJ2-3	TRBD2	TGTGCCAGCAGCAGGACTAGCGGAGGTTCAAGGTTGGCAGATACGCAGTATTTT	CASSRTSGGSRLADTQYF
NA	TRBV10-3	TRBJ2-2	TRBD2	TGTGCCATCAGTGAGGAACTAGCGGGAGGAAATGGCGGGGAGCTGTTTTTT	CAISEELAGGNGGELFF
few	TRBV4-1	TRBJ2-1	NA	TGCGCCAGCAGCCAAGTGGGGCGGACACCGTACAATGAGCAGTTCTTC	CASSQVGRTPYNEQFF
NA	TRBV2	TRBJ2-7	NA	TGTGCCAGCAGTGGACGTAGCTCTCGCGACGAGCAGTACTTC	CASSGRSSRDEQYF
NA	TRBV28	TRBJ2-7	NA	TGTGCCAGCAGTTCGATTGACGGTCCCTACGAGCAGTACTTC	CASSSIDGPYEQYF
NA	TRBV7-3	TRBJ2-7	TRBD1	TGTGCCAGCAGCCCGGGACAGGGGGCTTACGAGCAGTACTTC	CASSPGQGAYEQYF
NA	TRBV21-1	TRBJ2-7	NA	TGTGCCAGCAGCAAAGGCGTAGGACAGACGTACGAGCAGTACTTC	CASSKGVGQTYEQYF
few	TRBV6-5	TRBJ2-7	NA	TGTGCCAGCAGTTACCTTGGGGGAGTCTACGAGCAGTACTTC	CASSYLGGVYEQYF
few	TRBV2	TRBJ2-7	TRBD1	TGTGCCAGCAGCCGGGACAGGGTCAGCTACGAGCAGTACTTC	CASSRDRVSYEQYF
few	TRBV4-3	TRBJ2-7	NA	TGCGCCAGCAGCCAAGAGTTGCACGGGACCGCCTACGAGCAGTACTTC	CASSQELHGTAYEQYF
NA	TRBV7-3	TRBJ2-1	NA	TGTGCCAGCAGCCACTACCCGACAGAATACAATGAGCAGTTCTTC	CASSHYPTEYNEQFF
few	TRBV28	TRBJ2-1	TRBD2	TGTGCCAGCGGCGCGGGAGGGCCACAGGGTGAGCAGTTCTTC	CASGAGGPQGEQFF
NA	TRBV2	TRBJ2-1	TRBD2	TGTGCCAGCAGCCCCGGACTAGCGGATTACAATGAGCAGTTCTTC	CASSPGLADYNEQFF
NA	TRBV5-4	TRBJ2-5	TRBD2	TGTGCCAGCAGCTTGAGGGCTAGCGGGAGAGGGGAGACCCAGTACTTC	CASSLRASGRGETQYF
NA	TRBV6-5	TRBJ2-3	NA	TGTGCCAGCAGAACATCTAGCGCAGATACGCAGTATTTT	CASRTSSADTQYF
NA	TRBV5-5	TRBJ2-7	NA	TGTGCCAGCAGCCCGCGACTAGTACTAACGTACGAGCAGTACTTC	CASSPRLVLTYEQYF
NA	TRBV10-3	TRBJ2-2	NA	TGTGCCGCCGCACAGGGTCGAGGGACCGGGGAGCTGTTTTTT	CAAAQGRGTGELFF
NA	TRBV7-3	TRBJ2-1	TRBD2	TGTGCCAGCAGCAAAGCGGGAGCGTCCTACAATGAGCAGTTCTTC	CASSKAGASYNEQFF
few	TRBV7-2	TRBJ2-2	NA	TGTGCCAGCAGCTTAGTCTCGGCGAACACCGGGGAGCTGTTTTTT	CASSLVSANTGELFF
NA	TRBV7-9	TRBJ2-7	TRBD2	TGTGCCAGCAGCCCGGGACTAGCGGAACTTTACGAGCAGTACTTC	CASSPGLAELYEQYF
NA	TRBV11-2	TRBJ2-3	TRBD2	TGTGCCAGCAGCTGGGGATCTGGGACTAACACAGATACGCAGTATTTT	CASSWGSGTNTDTQYF
NA	TRBV15	TRBJ2-5	NA	TGTGCCACCCGGATAGGGGGGAGCGAGACCCAGTACTTC	CATRIGGSETQYF
few	TRBV7-9	TRBJ1-5	NA	TGTGCCAGCAGCCCCGGGGATCAGCCCCAGCATTTT	CASSPGDQPQHF
NA	TRBV5-4	TRBJ1-2	NA	TGTGCCAGCAGCTATGGCCGGGAGGGCTACACCTTC	CASSYGREGYTF
NA	TRBV6-1	TRBJ2-1	NA	TGTGCCAGCAGTGGACGAACGTCGAGCTCCTACAATGAGCAGTTCTTC	CASSGRTSSSYNEQFF
few	TRBV7-3	TRBJ1-1	NA	TGTGCCAGCAGCTCATCGCGTGTCAGGAACACTGAAGCTTTCTTT	CASSSSRVRNTEAFF
NA	TRBV5-1	TRBJ2-1	NA	TGCGCCAGCAGCTCCGAGGGAGCTGAGCAGTTCTTC	CASSSEGAEQFF
NA	TRBV7-9	TRBJ2-1	NA	TGTGCCAGCAGCTTTCATTTGTCCAGCAATGAGCAGTTCTTC	CASSFHLSSNEQFF
NA	TRBV19	TRBJ2-7	NA	TGTGCCACGAGTCCGGGACATTCCTACGAGCAGTACTTC	CATSPGHSYEQYF
few	TRBV7-2	TRBJ2-3	TRBD2	TGTGCCAGCAGCTTCCGACTAGCGGGACACACAGATACGCAGTATTTT	CASSFRLAGHTDTQYF
NA	TRBV27	TRBJ2-7	NA	TGTGCCAGCAGTAAGCGCCTTGCAACCTACGAGCAGTACTTC	CASSKRLATYEQYF
few	TRBV27	TRBJ2-2	NA	TGTGCCAGCAGCCGACGGGTAGGCGGGACCGGGGAGCTGTTTTTT	CASSRRVGGTGELFF
few	TRBV28	TRBJ1-2	TRBD1	TGTGCCAGCGGAGGGACAGGGTATGGCTACACCTTC	CASGGTGYGYTF
few	TRBV28	TRBJ2-1	TRBD2	TGTGCCAGCAGTTCCGGACTAGCGGGAGTGTCTGAGCAGTTCTTC	CASSSGLAGVSEQFF
NA	TRBV9	TRBJ2-7	NA	TGTGCCAGCAGCGTACGTGGCAGAGTCTTTTCCGAGCAGTACTTC	CASSVRGRVFSEQYF
few	TRBV7-8	TRBJ2-2	NA	TGTGCCAGCAGCTTAGTCAGTTCTGGGGAGCTGTTTTTT	CASSLVSSGELFF
NA	TRBV2	TRBJ2-7	NA	TGTGCCAGCAGCGAAGCATTCTTTGGACAGATCCACGAGCAGTACTTC	CASSEAFFGQIHEQYF
NA	TRBV2	TRBJ2-1	NA	TGTGCCAGCAGTGACGAAGGGTATGAGCAGTTCTTC	CASSDEGYEQFF
NA	TRBV6-6	TRBJ2-3	NA	TGTGCCAGCAGGCCGCCTGAGGGGGATACGCAGTATTTT	CASRPPEGDTQYF
NA	TRBV6-5	TRBJ2-5	NA	TGTGCCAGCAGTTACTCGATTAGCCGAGGGGAGACCCAGTACTTC	CASSYSISRGETQYF
NA	TRBV19	TRBJ1-5	NA	TGTGCCAGTAGTATAGAGGGGGTGAGCAATCAGCCCCAGCATTTT	CASSIEGVSNQPQHF
NA	TRBV29-1	TRBJ2-1	TRBD2	TGCAGCGTTGGGGGGACTAGCGCGAGCTATGAGCAGTTCTTC	CSVGGTSASYEQFF
NA	TRBV4-2	TRBJ1-1	TRBD1	TGTGCCAGCAGCCTAGGGACAGGGACCTTGAACACTGAAGCTTTCTTT	CASSLGTGTLNTEAFF
NA	TRBV5-4	TRBJ2-7	NA	TGTGCCAGCAGCTCATCTACCCAGTTTCCCTACGAGCAGTACTTC	CASSSSTQFPYEQYF
few	TRBV4-3	TRBJ1-1	NA	TGCGCCAGCAAGAGGGGTATACTCCTGAACACTGAAGCTTTCTTT	CASKRGILLNTEAFF
NA	TRBV19	TRBJ2-1	TRBD1	TGTGCCAGTAGTCTGTGGACAGGGAAAACTTACAATGAGCAGTTCTTC	CASSLWTGKTYNEQFF
NA	TRBV19	TRBJ2-1	NA	TGTGCCAGTAGTACGAGTATATGGTTTAACAATGAGCAGTTCTTC	CASSTSIWFNNEQFF
few	TRBV6-6	TRBJ2-3	NA	TGTGCCAGCAGCCAAAACACAGATACGCAGTATTTT	CASSQNTDTQYF
few	TRBV28	TRBJ1-5	NA	TGTGCCAGCACATCGGGGGCGGATGGCAATCAGCCCCAGCATTTT	CASTSGADGNQPQHF
few	TRBV10-3	TRBJ1-4	TRBD1	TGTGCCACACGGACAGGGGAGGGAGGAAAACTGTTTTTT	CATRTGEGGKLFF
NA	TRBV2	TRBJ1-2	TRBD1	TGTGCCAGCAGTGATGGACAGGGATTTTATGGCTACACCTTC	CASSDGQGFYGYTF
few	TRBV6-5	TRBJ2-1	TRBD2	TGTGCCGCGGGGGGGCGGTACAATGAGCAGTTCTTC	CAAGGRYNEQFF
NA	TRBV6-6	TRBJ2-1	NA	TGTGCCAGCGAACGGGACGCCAATGAGCAGTTCTTC	CASERDANEQFF
NA	TRBV27	TRBJ1-4	NA	TGTGCCAGCAGTAACAGACAGGATGAAGATAGTGAAAAACTGTTTTTT	CASSNRQDEDSEKLFF
NA	TRBV7-2	TRBJ2-7	TRBD1	TGTGCCAGCAGTTGGGGGACAGGGGCTACCCTCTCCTACGAGCAGTACTTC	CASSWGTGATLSYEQYF
NA	TRBV18	TRBJ2-1	NA	TGTGCCAGCTCACGAGACTCCGGGACGCTAAATGAGCAGTTCTTC	CASSRDSGTLNEQFF
few	TRBV9	TRBJ2-3	TRBD2	TGTGCCAGCAGCGTAGCTAGCGGGAGCGCAGATACGCAGTATTTT	CASSVASGSADTQYF
NA	TRBV29-1	TRBJ2-3	TRBD2	TGCAGCGTTGAAACTAGCGGGAGTACCACAGATACGCAGTATTTT	CSVETSGSTTDTQYF